This T cell receptor beta chain was sequenced in a study of blood T cell repertoires in COVID-19. Turning to the study itself: Sites across the United States, Italy and Spain contributed samples from acute and convalescent COVID-19. PBMCs, B-cell-depleted T cells, or T cells were the source of the cDNA or gDNA that made up the material.

The CDR3 extends over 14 amino acids. Germline-derived CDR1 and CDR2 are SGHRS and YFSETQ. V gave up 4 bases and J gave up 4 bases; unmatched junction bases: 2. The Seattle patients joined while their infection was active and were tracked longitudinally afterward. In the source study's methods: Nucleated cell counts were estimated from reference gene primer amplification. Some clones are missing from TCRdb's copy, which holds only in-frame ones; the method was immunoSEQ multiplex PCR. That table supplies the V and J calls and clone size; D and trimming were determined from the DNA. The data contain about 260,000 clones, around 84% of them singletons.

This receptor was identified in a woman aged 55-70 years with COVID-19, enrolled during active disease. The genes are TRBV5-1 and TRBJ2-5; 12 bases map to TRBD2. The sequencing sample was made of peripheral blood. In nucleotides, the CDR3 is TGCGCCAGCAGCAAGGGACTAGCGGGAGAGACCCAGTACTTC. Translation: CASSKGLAGETQYF.